The present T cell receptor beta chain was sequenced within a study of shared clonotypes between healthy human individuals. The germline CDR1 and CDR2 sequences are SGHRS and YFSETQ. The CDR3 spans 15 residues. Between the trimmed V and J ends, which lost 0 bases and 2 bases, there was a span of 10 bases. Per the study methods: Filtering differed because ImmunoSEQ produced junction-only sequences that carried no quality scores. Method: immunoSEQ multiplex PCR; TCRdb's copy keeps in-frame clones and lacks some. V, J and clone size are those of that table, while D and trimming were read from the DNA. Here the sample spans about 770,000 clones, over 60% being singletons.

The receptor comes from a woman aged 25 to 45 in good health. Sequenced input: memory CD4+ T cells sorted from blood. Subset reported: CD45RA-negative fraction. The gene calls are TRBV5-1 and TRBJ2-3; D gene uncertain. Written as DNA, the CDR3 is TGCGCCAGCAGCTTGGTGCTCTCAGACACAGATACGCAGTATTTT. As protein: CASSLVLSDTDTQYF.